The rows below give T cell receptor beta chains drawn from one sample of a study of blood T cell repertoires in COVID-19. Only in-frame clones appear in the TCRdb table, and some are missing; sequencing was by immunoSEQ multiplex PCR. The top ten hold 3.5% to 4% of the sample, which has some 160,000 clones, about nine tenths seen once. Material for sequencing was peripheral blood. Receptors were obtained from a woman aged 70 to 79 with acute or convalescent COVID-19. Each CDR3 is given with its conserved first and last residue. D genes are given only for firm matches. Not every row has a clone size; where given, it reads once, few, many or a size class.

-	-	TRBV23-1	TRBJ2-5	TGCGCCAGCAGTCAACCACGAAACAGGGAATTCCCCTTGGAGACCCAGTACTTC	CASSQPRNREFPLETQYF
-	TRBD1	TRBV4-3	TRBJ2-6	TGCGCCAGCAGCCAAGGGGGCGCCAGGGGGTTTTCTGGGGCCAACGTCCTGACTTTC	CASSQGGARGFSGANVLTF
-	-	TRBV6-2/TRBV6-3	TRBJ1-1	TGTGCCAGCAGCCCACGATCCGGTGGGAACACTGAAGCTTTCTTT	CASSPRSGGNTEAFF
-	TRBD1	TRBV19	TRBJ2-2	TGTGCCAGTAGTACGGGACAGGGAATAGCCACCGGGGAGCTGTTTTTT	CASSTGQGIATGELFF
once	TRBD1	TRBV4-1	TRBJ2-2	TGCGCCAGCAGCCAATACATCTTGGGACAGGGGGCGTCCGGGGAGCTGTTTTTT	CASSQYILGQGASGELFF
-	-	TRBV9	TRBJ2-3	TGTGCCAGCAGCGTAGCCCCGGGACTCGACGAGGATACGCAGTATTTT	CASSVAPGLDEDTQYF
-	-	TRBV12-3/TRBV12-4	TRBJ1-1	TGTGCCAGCAGTTTAGCCAGAAACACTGAAGCTTTCTTT	CASSLARNTEAFF
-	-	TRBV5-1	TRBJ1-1	TGCGCCAGCAGCTCGACAGGCAGCCTGAACACTGAAGCTTTCTTT	CASSSTGSLNTEAFF
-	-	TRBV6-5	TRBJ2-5	TGTGCCAGCAGTTACTCGGCGGATGAGACCCAGTACTTC	CASSYSADETQYF
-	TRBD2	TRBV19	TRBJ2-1	TGTGCCAGTAGAGAAAGCGGGAGACGGTACGATGAGCAGTTCTTC	CASRESGRRYDEQFF
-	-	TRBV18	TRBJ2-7	TGTGCCAGCTCAAAAGAGACAGGCTACTACGAGCAGTACTTC	CASSKETGYYEQYF
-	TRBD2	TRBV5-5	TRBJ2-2	TGTGCCAGCAGCTTGGAACCTAGCGGGAGGGCCACCGGGGAGCTGTTTTTT	CASSLEPSGRATGELFF
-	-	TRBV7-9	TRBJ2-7	TGTGCCAGCAGCCTAGGGTATTATGGACCGGACAAACCGGACTACGAGCAGTACTTC	CASSLGYYGPDKPDYEQYF
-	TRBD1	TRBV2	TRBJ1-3	TGTGCCAGCAACGGAGGACAGGTTGCCTCTGGAAACACCATATATTTT	CASNGGQVASGNTIYF
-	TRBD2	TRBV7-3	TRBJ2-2	TGTGCCAGCAGCTTGTTCGCGGGAGGGTACACCGGGGAGCTGTTTTTT	CASSLFAGGYTGELFF
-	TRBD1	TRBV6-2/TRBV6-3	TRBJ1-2	TGTGCCAGCAGTCACCCGACAGGGAGCGGCTACACCTTC	CASSHPTGSGYTF
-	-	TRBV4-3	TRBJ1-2	TGCGCCAGCAGCCAAGATTTGGGCAACTATGGCTACACCTTC	CASSQDLGNYGYTF
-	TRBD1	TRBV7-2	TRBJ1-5	TGTGCCAGCAGCCCTAGGACAGGGGATCAGCCCCAGCATTTT	CASSPRTGDQPQHF
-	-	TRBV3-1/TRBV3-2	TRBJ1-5	TGTGCCAGCAGTTACGGTTCCAATCAGCCCCAGCATTTT	CASSYGSNQPQHF
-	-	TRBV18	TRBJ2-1	TGTGCCAGCTCACCCCAGGGGGGATACAAGTTCTTC	CASSPQGGYKFF
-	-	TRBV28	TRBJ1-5	TGTGCCAGCAGTACACTCCGCAGGGGTTACAATCAGCCCCAGCATTTT	CASSTLRRGYNQPQHF
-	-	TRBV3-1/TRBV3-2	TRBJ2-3	TGTGCCAGCAGCCAAGAAAGCAGGGTTGGGAACACAGATACGCAGTATTTT	CASSQESRVGNTDTQYF
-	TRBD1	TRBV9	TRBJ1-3	TGTGCCAGCAGCGTAGGACAGGGGTCTGGAAACACCATATATTTT	CASSVGQGSGNTIYF
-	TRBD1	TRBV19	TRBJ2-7	TGTGCCAGTAGCCCCGGGACAGGGGGAGGCTACGAGCAGTACTTC	CASSPGTGGGYEQYF
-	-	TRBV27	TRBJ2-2	TGTGCCAGCAGTCCGGGCACCGGGGAGCTGTTTTTT	CASSPGTGELFF
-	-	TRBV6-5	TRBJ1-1	TGTGCCAGCAGTTACGGTGGGACTGACGCTGAAGCTTTCTTT	CASSYGGTDAEAFF
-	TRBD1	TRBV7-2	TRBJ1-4	TGTGCCAGCAGCTCTAGGACAGGGGGGAATGAAAAACTGTTTTTT	CASSSRTGGNEKLFF
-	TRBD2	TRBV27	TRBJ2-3	TGTGCCAGCAGTTTATCGAGTCAAGCGGGGGGGCCAACAGATACGCAGTATTTT	CASSLSSQAGGPTDTQYF
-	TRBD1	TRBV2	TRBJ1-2	TGTGCCAGCAGAATGACATCGGCAGGGACAGCTAACTATGGCTACACCTTC	CASRMTSAGTANYGYTF
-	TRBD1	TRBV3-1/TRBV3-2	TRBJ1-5	TGTGCCAGCAGCCTACGACAGGGCCAGGGACAGCCCCAGCATTTT	CASSLRQGQGQPQHF
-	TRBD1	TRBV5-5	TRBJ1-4	TGTGCCAGCAGCTTGTTGATGACAGGGGGCTTAGAAAAACTGTTTTTT	CASSLLMTGGLEKLFF
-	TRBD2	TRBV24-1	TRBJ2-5	TGTGCCACCAGTGACACGACTAGCGGACAAGAGACCCAGTACTTC	CATSDTTSGQETQYF
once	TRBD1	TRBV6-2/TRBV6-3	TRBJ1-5	TGTGCCAGCAGTTACGGAGGGACAGGGGTTATTCAGCCCCAGCATTTT	CASSYGGTGVIQPQHF
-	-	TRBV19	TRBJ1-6	TGTGCCAGTAGTTCCGTTGACAGTAAACTCTTTCCGATAAATCCTTCACCCCTCCACTTT	CASSSVDSKLFPINPSPLHF
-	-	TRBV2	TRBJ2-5	TGTGCCAGCCGTTCGGAGACCCAGTACTTC	CASRSETQYF
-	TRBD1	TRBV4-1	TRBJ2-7	TGCGCCAGCAGCCCCCTAAGAGGGACAGACTACGAGCAGTACTTC	CASSPLRGTDYEQYF
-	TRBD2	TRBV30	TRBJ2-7	TGTGCCTGGAGCTCTAGCGGGAGGGCCCTCTACGAGCAGTACTTC	CAWSSSGRALYEQYF
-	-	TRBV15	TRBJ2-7	TGTGCCACCAGCAACTCGAGGGAGTGGAACGAGCAGTACTTC	CATSNSREWNEQYF
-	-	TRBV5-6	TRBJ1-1	TGTGCCAGCAGCCCGGTGCTATCGAACACTGAAGCTTTCTTT	CASSPVLSNTEAFF
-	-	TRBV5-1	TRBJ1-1	TGCGCCAGCAGCCAAGGACAGCCCATATCTGAAGCTTTCTTT	CASSQGQPISEAFF
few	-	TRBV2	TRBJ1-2	TGTGCCACATCGGGGGAGGCCTATGGCTACACCTTC	CATSGEAYGYTF
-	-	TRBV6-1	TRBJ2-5	TGTGCCAGCAGTGAATTTTTCGGGGGACACCAAGAGACCCAGTACTTC	CASSEFFGGHQETQYF
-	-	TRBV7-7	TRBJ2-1	TGTGCCAGCAGCGGAGGGGACAGAGGGGATGAGCAGTTCTTC	CASSGGDRGDEQFF
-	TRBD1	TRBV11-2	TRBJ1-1	TGTGCCAGCAGGCAACAGGGGGGGAACACTGAAGCTTTCTTT	CASRQQGGNTEAFF
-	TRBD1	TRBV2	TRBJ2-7	TGTGCCAGCGCGACAGGGTACGAGCAGTACTTC	CASATGYEQYF
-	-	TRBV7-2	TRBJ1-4	TGTGCCAGCAGCTTAGGCGGGTCTAATGAAAAACTGTTTTTT	CASSLGGSNEKLFF
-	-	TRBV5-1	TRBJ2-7	TGCGCCAGCAGCTTGATTTCTGGGGGCAGGGGGGACGAGCAGTACTTC	CASSLISGGRGDEQYF
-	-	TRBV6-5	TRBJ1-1	TGTGCCAGCAAGACAGTTACCTACACTGAAGCTTTCTTT	CASKTVTYTEAFF
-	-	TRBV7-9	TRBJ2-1	TGTGCCAGCAGCTTAGTCGTGGCAAATGAGCAGTTCTTC	CASSLVVANEQFF